The rows below give T cell receptor beta chains drawn from one sample of a study of blood T cells in healthy people across ages. TCRdb independently ran MiXCR on the 5' RACE reads; one entry per CDR3 protein. The repertoire holds 1.5 million to 2 million distinct CDR3 sequences, with roughly 49% as singletons. Sequencing input: blood. Source of these receptors: a woman aged 40 to 55 in good health. Both conserved end residues are part of each CDR3. The order of the fields is V gene, D gene, clone size, J gene, CDR3 length, CDR3 protein, CDR3 DNA. A D gene is named only where the DNA matches it firmly. Not every row has a clone size; where given, it reads once, few, many or a size class.

TRBV29-1,NA,NA,TRBJ2-3,14,CSGRRTATTDTQYF,TGCAGCGGTAGACGGACAGCAACCACAGATACGCAGTATTTT
TRBV4-2,NA,NA,TRBJ1-2,17,CASSPGRKPREGYGYTF,TGTGCCAGCAGCCCCGGACGAAAACCCAGGGAGGGGTATGGCTACACCTTC
TRBV27,TRBD1,NA,TRBJ2-7,14,CASAQGQEGYEQYF,TGTGCCAGCGCCCAGGGACAGGAAGGCTACGAGCAGTACTTC
TRBV16,NA,NA,TRBJ2-1,16,CASSHTGTESYNEQFF,TGTGCCAGCAGCCATACCGGGACCGAGTCCTACAATGAGCAGTTCTTC
TRBV10-3,NA,many,TRBJ2-1,15,CAISDRGTIIEEQFF,TGTGCCATCAGTGATCGAGGGACAATAATTGAGGAGCAGTTCTTC
TRBV2,NA,NA,TRBJ2-7,13,CASSPDVSTEQYF,TGTGCCAGCAGTCCCGATGTAAGCACCGAGCAGTACTTC
TRBV10-3,NA,few,TRBJ1-6,15,CATDRFRSYNSPLHF,TGTGCCACAGACAGGTTTCGCTCCTATAATTCACCCCTCCACTTT
TRBV6-2/TRBV6-3,TRBD1,NA,TRBJ2-4,16,CASSARDSPGKNIQYF,TGTGCCAGCAGCGCCCGGGACAGCCCGGGGAAAAACATTCAGTACTTC
TRBV6-5,NA,few,TRBJ2-7,14,CASSYRGPIYEQYF,TGTGCCAGCAGTTACAGGGGCCCCATCTACGAGCAGTACTTC
TRBV9,TRBD2,few,TRBJ2-3,17,CASSVLGGGGGVDTQYF,TGTGCCAGCAGCGTATTAGGTGGCGGCGGGGGGGTAGATACGCAGTATTTT
TRBV28,TRBD1,NA,TRBJ1-2,14,CASRTTGGAEGYTF,TGTGCCAGCAGGACCACAGGGGGCGCGGAGGGCTACACCTTC
TRBV15,TRBD1,few,TRBJ2-5,15,CATSRDRVLRETQYF,TGTGCCACCAGCCGCGACAGGGTCCTACGGGAGACCCAGTACTTC
TRBV28,TRBD1,NA,TRBJ1-4,15,CASSSRDRTNEKLFF,TGTGCCAGCAGTTCCCGGGACAGAACGAACGAAAAACTGTTTTTT
TRBV4-1,TRBD2,few,TRBJ2-1,16,CASSPSVAGAYNEQFF,TGCGCCAGCAGCCCCTCAGTAGCGGGGGCCTACAATGAGCAGTTCTTC
TRBV5-1,NA,NA,TRBJ2-1,16,CASSPVPGGLYNEQFF,TGCGCCAGCAGCCCCGTTCCGGGGGGCCTCTACAATGAGCAGTTCTTC